This TCR beta chain was sequenced for a study of blood T cell repertoires in COVID-19. Overall study context: Sources were T cells, B-cell-depleted T cells, or PBMCs; the material itself was cDNA or gDNA.

The assay was immunoSEQ multiplex PCR, and TCRdb's table has in-frame clones only and misses some. The sample lists some 300,000 clones, roughly 90% seen once, with around 3.9% in the top ten. The specimen sequenced was PBMCs or T cells enriched from blood (not recorded which). This receptor was obtained from a young woman who had been exposed to COVID-19.

CDR3 sequence: CASSRGGNQETQYF. The CDR3, as DNA: TGTGCCAGCAGCCGGGGGGGTAACCAAGAGACCCAGTACTTC. J is TRBJ2-5 and V is TRBV5-4; 8 bases align to TRBD2. CDR1 and CDR2 from the germline V gene are SGHNT and YYREEE (reference sequence). The V gene end was trimmed by 4 bases and the J gene end by 0 bases; junction bases not matched to a gene: 2. The CDR3 runs 14 residues.